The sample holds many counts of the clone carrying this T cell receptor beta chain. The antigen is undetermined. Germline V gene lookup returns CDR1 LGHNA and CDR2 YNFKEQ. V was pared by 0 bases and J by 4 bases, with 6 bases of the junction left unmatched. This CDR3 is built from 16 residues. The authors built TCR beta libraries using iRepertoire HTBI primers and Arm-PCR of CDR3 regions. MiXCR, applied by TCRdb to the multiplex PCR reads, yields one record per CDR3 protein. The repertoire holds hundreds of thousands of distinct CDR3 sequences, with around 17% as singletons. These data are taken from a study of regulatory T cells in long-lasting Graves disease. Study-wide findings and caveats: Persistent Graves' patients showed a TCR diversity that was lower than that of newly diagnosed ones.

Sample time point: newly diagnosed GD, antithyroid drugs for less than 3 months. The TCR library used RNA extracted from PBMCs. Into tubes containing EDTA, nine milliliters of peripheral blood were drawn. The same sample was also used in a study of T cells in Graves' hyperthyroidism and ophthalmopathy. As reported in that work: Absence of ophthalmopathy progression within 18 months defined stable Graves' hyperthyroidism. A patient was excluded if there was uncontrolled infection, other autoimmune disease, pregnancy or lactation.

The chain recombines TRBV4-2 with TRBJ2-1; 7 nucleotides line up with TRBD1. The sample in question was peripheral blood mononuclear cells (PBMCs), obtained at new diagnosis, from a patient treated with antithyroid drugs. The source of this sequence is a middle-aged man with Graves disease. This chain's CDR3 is CASSQDKGTVYNEQFF. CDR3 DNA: TGTGCCAGCAGCCAAGATAAAGGGACAGTGTACAATGAGCAGTTCTTC.